Listed here are 2 T cell receptor beta chains from one sample, sequenced in a study of T cells in Graves' hyperthyroidism and ophthalmopathy. TCR beta CDR3 regions were amplified from RNA transcripts. First-round RT-PCR targeting the TCR CDR3 was performed with the HTBI primer set. TCRdb independently ran MiXCR on the multiplex PCR reads; one entry per CDR3 protein. Among hundreds of thousands of distinct CDR3 sequences listed, roughly 46% were seen once. The sequenced sample was peripheral blood or thyroid tissue (not recorded which). The receptors here all came from an adult man with Graves' disease, either hyperthyroidism or ophthalmopathy (not recorded which).

About this clonotype: Since a much larger clone is just one base distant, this may be a read error. No conserved phenylalanine or tryptophan is present at the end of the CDR3, so a read error is the likely explanation. The genes are TRBV7-2 and TRBJ1-6; D unclear. The CDR3 spans 15 residues. The V gene's germline CDR1 is SGHTA and CDR2 FQGNSA. Trimming took off 3 bases at V and 5 bases at J, with 11 bases between the two ends. CDR3 region: CASSFRGFNNSPLHL. The CDR3 DNA reads TGTGCCAGCAGCTTTAGAGGGTTTAATAATTCACCCCTCCACTTA.

This clonotype was found many times. The genes are TRBV7-9 and TRBJ2-7, with 8 bases lining up with TRBD1. The length of the CDR3 is 12 residues. V gave up 5 bases and J gave up 6 bases; unmatched junction bases: 3. Germline CDR1 is SEHNR and CDR2 is FQNEAQ (reference sequence). This chain's CDR3 is CASSPRGLEQYF. CDR3 nucleotide sequence: TGTGCCAGCAGCCCCAGGGGGCTCGAGCAGTACTTC. Based on the CDR3 plus reference TRBV7-9 and TRBJ2-7, the full variable domain is DTGVSQNPRHKITKRGQNVTFRCDPISEHNRLYWYRQTLGQGPEFLTYFQNEAQLEKSRLLSDRFSAERPKGSFSTLEIQRTEQGDSAMYLCASSPRGLEQYFGPGTRLTVT.